This T cell receptor (beta chain) was sequenced during a study of monozygotic twins with cystic fibrosis. The CDR3 totals 15 residues. The repertoire was sequenced with immunoSEQ multiplex PCR; TCRdb's copy has only in-frame clones and lacks some. The top ten hold over 0.75% of the sample, which has 30,000 or so clones, around 65% seen once. Study results and limitations: No link emerged between shared CDR3 counts and age, concordance or severity. Nucleotide-identical clonotype sharing was significantly higher within monozygotic CF twin pairs than between unrelated CF individuals. Clonality was generally low (median around 0.009), higher in the most severe patients.

This clone has more than one count but fewer than ten. The antigen remains undetermined. The TCR was taken from a girl aged 5 to 17 with cystic fibrosis. The chain recombines TRBV12-1 with TRBJ2-7; the table's D call, TRBD1, was not checked against the DNA. TRBV12-1 is shown as a pseudogene. The source material was blood. The chain's CDR3 is CASSASDSHSYEQYV. DNA for the CDR3: TGTGCCAGCAGCGCCTCGGACAGTCACTCCTACGAGCAGTACGTC.